The entry below describes one T cell receptor beta chain. CDR3 size: 15 residues. Germline V CDR1 and CDR2: ENHRY, SYGVKD. The V end was cut by 7 bases, the J end by 0 bases, with 15 bases between. The data are from a study of T cell responses to AZD1222 COVID-19 vaccine. The table came from immunoSEQ multiplex PCR; TCRdb's copy has only in-frame clones and leaves some out. The sample has tens of thousands of clones, 83% seen once. This receptor was identified in an adult who received the AZD1222 COVID-19 vaccine. The chain carries TRBV10-3 and TRBJ1-1, with D hard to call. Source: peripheral blood, taken 28 days after the second AZD1222 dose. CDR3 residues: CAITPQVSMNTEAFF. CDR3 DNA sequence: TGTGCCATCACCCCTCAGGTTTCCATGAACACTGAAGCTTTCTTT.